Reported below is one T cell receptor (beta chain). This sample was included in a study of control samples from healthy donors and cancer patients. Assay used: immunoSEQ multiplex PCR; TCRdb lists only in-frame clones, some missing. Here the sample spans tens of thousands of clones, 91% being singletons. Trimming cost V 5 bases and J 2 bases; bases outside gene matches: 8. CDR3 length equals 16 residues. Germline V gene data show CDR1 as SEHNR and CDR2 as FQNEAQ (reference sequence). Sequencing was performed on PBMCs. This clonotype was obtained from a man aged 50-59 years with lung cancer. The chain employs TRBV7-9 and TRBJ1-2; TRBD1 aligns across 10 bases. CDR3 nucleotide sequence: TGTGCCAGCAGCCCTCCCCAGGGACAGGGGAACTATGGCTACACCTTC. The encoded protein is CASSPPQGQGNYGYTF.